These 30 T cell receptor beta chains share one sample of origin, sequenced in a study of early T cells in non-severe SARS-CoV-2 infection. TCRdb re-called the 5' RACE reads through MiXCR, storing one row per CDR3 protein. Among around 93,000 distinct CDR3 sequences listed, about an eighth were seen once. The sample consisted of whole blood, taken at baseline. Source of these receptors: an adult who was a healthcare worker with PCR-confirmed SARS-CoV-2 infection or an uninfected control (not recorded which).

This clonotype turned up a few times. The J gene is TRBJ2-3, the V gene TRBV3-1; D not resolved. This CDR3 spans 16 amino acids. The ends were cut back, 6 bases at V and 3 bases at J, with 19 bases in the middle. CDR1 LGHDT and CDR2 YNNKEL come from the germline V gene (reference sequence). CDR3 nucleotides: TGTGCCAGCAGGGCAACCGGGCGGAGAGCAACAGATACGCAGTATTTT. Encoded protein: CASRATGRRATDTQYF.

This clonotype was recorded a few times. The chain has TRBV12-3 or TRBV12-4 and TRBJ2-5, with D unresolved. V gave up 6 bases and J gave up 5 bases, with 19 bases separating them. This CDR3 is built from 15 residues. Here the CDR3 DNA reads TGTGCCAGCAGCTCTAATTCGCGGACCCAGGAGACCCAGTACTTC. Amino acid sequence: CASSSNSRTQETQYF.

This clonotype has more than one count but fewer than ten. The chain recombines TRBV11-2 with TRBJ1-2; TRBD1 matches 9 bases. V lost 1 base to trimming and J lost 2 bases; unmatched junction nucleotides: 8. The length of the CDR3 is 17 residues. Germline assignment: CDR1 SGHAT and CDR2 FQNNGV. CDR3: CASSLAVGDRANYGYTF. The CDR3 DNA reads TGTGCCAGCAGCTTAGCGGTCGGGGACAGGGCAAACTATGGCTACACCTTC.

The chain uses TRBV18 and TRBJ2-5, with D unclear. The V and J ends lost 3 bases and 2 bases respectively, with 10 bases between them. The CDR3 runs to 14 residues. CDR1 KGHSH and CDR2 LQKENI come from the germline V gene. CDR3 DNA sequence: TGTGCCAGCTCACCGAGTCCAGTACAAGAGACCCAGTACTTC. This encodes CASSPSPVQETQYF.

V and J are TRBV28 and TRBJ2-1; D unclear. The CDR3 runs to 11 residues. Germline CDR1 is MDHEN and CDR2 is SYDVKM. V gave up 7 bases and J gave up 8 bases, with 9 bases separating them. CDR3 protein: CASTITHEQFF. The CDR3 DNA reads TGTGCCAGCACTATTACCCATGAGCAGTTCTTC.

This clonotype was seen a handful of times. J is TRBJ1-1 and V is TRBV29-1, with a possible D match to TRBD1 (5 bases). This CDR3 region has 11 residues. Germline V gene sequence: CDR1 SQVTM, CDR2 ANQGSEA. V shed 6 bases and J shed 7 bases, with 12 bases lying between them. CDR3 sequence reads: CSVPGDLEAFF. The CDR3, as DNA: TGCAGCGTCCCTGGGGACCTTGAAGCTTTCTTT.

This rearrangement joins TRBV5-8 to TRBJ2-1, with 12 bases identical to TRBD2. J was trimmed by 1 base and V by 4 bases; bases with no gene match: 15. Germline CDR1 SGHTS, CDR2 YDEGEE. The CDR3 totals 20 residues. CDR3 nucleotide sequence: TGTGCCAGCAGCCCTAGTGGACTAGCGGGATGGGGCGGGTCCTACAATGAGCAGTTCTTC. Its translation: CASSPSGLAGWGGSYNEQFF.

A remark on this clonotype: A junction boundary mismatches the germline segment, possibly from a read error. The chain has TRBV3-1 and TRBJ1-2; 9 nucleotides line up with TRBD1. Germline CDR1 LGHDT, CDR2 YNNKEL (reference sequence). The CDR3 is made up of 14 amino acids. The CDR3 here is CASSHGDRVYGYTF. CDR3 DNA sequence: TGCGCCAGCAGCCATGGGGACAGGGTTTATGGCTACACCTTC.

This clonotype was counted ten times or more. V gene TRBV7-6 combines with J gene TRBJ1-1, with no clear D. With 0 bases removed from V and 9 bases from J, the gap between germline ends came to 17 bases. The germline V gene has CDR1 SGHVS and CDR2 FNYEAQ. The CDR3 runs 15 residues. In DNA form, the CDR3 reads TGTGCCAGCAGCTTAGCGCCGAACGGACCGCGCCAAGCTTTCTTT. Its translation is CASSLAPNGPRQAFF. Filled out from reference TRBV7-6 and TRBJ1-1, the complete variable domain reads GAGVSQSPRYKVTKRGQDVALRCDPISGHVSLYWYRQALGQGPEFLTYFNYEAQQDKSGLPNDRFSAERPEGSISTLTIQRTEQRDSAMYRCASSLAPNGPRQAFFGQGTRLTVV.

This clonotype was detected ten times or more. V is TRBV5-1 and J is TRBJ2-5; D is unresolved. The germline gives CDR1 SGHRS, CDR2 YFSETQ. This CDR3 has 13 amino acids. V was trimmed by 1 base and J by 5 bases, leaving 9 bases between them. The CDR3, as DNA: TGCGCCAGCAGCTTGAGGGATGTCGAGACCCAGTACTTC. This gives the protein CASSLRDVETQYF.

The chain is built from TRBV5-8 and TRBJ1-2, with unresolved D. The V gene lost 4 bases and the J gene lost 7 bases, with 14 bases spanning the gap. Germline V gene sequence: CDR1 SGHTS, CDR2 YDEGEE. The CDR3 is 13 amino acids. This CDR3 reads CASSPPFSSGYTF. CDR3 sequence (DNA): TGTGCCAGCAGCCCACCCTTCAGTAGTGGCTACACCTTC.

This chain connects TRBV6-8 to TRBJ2-7, with D hard to call. The V and J ends lost 6 bases and 0 bases respectively, with 15 bases between them. Per germline, CDR1 MNHGY and CDR2 SAAAGT. This CDR3 comprises 15 residues. The CDR3 spells CASRTRALNSYEQYF. DNA of the CDR3: TGTGCCAGCAGAACCCGGGCTCTAAACTCCTACGAGCAGTACTTC.

This clonotype turned up a few times. The chain has TRBV7-8 and TRBJ2-1; D may be TRBD2 (6 bases). With 2 bases removed from V and 0 bases from J, the gap between germline ends came to 11 bases. Germline CDR1 reads SGHVS; CDR2 reads FQNEAQ. This CDR3 spans 16 amino acids. CDR3 residues: CASSLRGTNSYNEQFF. In DNA form, the CDR3 reads TGTGCCAGCAGCTTACGGGGGACCAACTCCTACAATGAGCAGTTCTTC.

This clonotype was seen only a few times. The rearrangement links TRBV20-1 to TRBJ2-1; D is perhaps TRBD1 (6 bases). Looked up from germline, CDR1 is DFQATT and CDR2 is SNEGSKA (reference sequence). This CDR3 spans 11 amino acids. V lost 2 bases and J lost 7, with 6 bases in between. The CDR3, as DNA: TGCAGTGCTAGAAGGGGGAATGAGCAGTTCTTC. It encodes CSARRGNEQFF.

The chain links TRBV10-3 to TRBJ1-1; no clear D. Germline V gives CDR1 ENHRY, CDR2 SYGVKD. CDR3 length: 15 amino acids. V was pared by 2 bases and J by 0 bases, with 10 bases between. The CDR3 reads CAISESRVLNTEAFF. The CDR3 region has the DNA TGTGCCATCAGTGAGAGTAGGGTCTTGAACACTGAAGCTTTCTTT.

V usage is TRBV5-1 and J usage is TRBJ2-1, with 9 nucleotides matching TRBD2. The germline V gene encodes CDR1 SGHRS and CDR2 YFSETQ. Trimming at V came to 5 bases and at J to 6 bases, leaving 9 bases not matched to a gene. CDR3 size: 15 residues. The CDR3 loop reads CASSSGVAGANEQFF. CDR3 bases: TGCGCCAGCAGTTCCGGGGTAGCGGGGGCCAATGAGCAGTTCTTC.

The chain is built from TRBV5-4 and TRBJ2-7; D is possibly TRBD2 (5 bases). This CDR3 spans 16 amino acids. Germline V CDR1 and CDR2: SGHNT, YYREEE (reference sequence). The V and J ends lost 4 bases and 2 bases respectively, with 19 bases between them. CDR3 protein: CASSPQLSAGPYEQYF. The CDR3 bases are TGTGCCAGCAGCCCTCAACTTTCTGCGGGCCCCTACGAGCAGTACTTC.

The chain carries TRBV12-3 or TRBV12-4 and TRBJ1-2, with TRBD1 matching over 8 bases. The V and J ends lost 3 bases and 2 bases, in that order; junction bases with no gene match: 17. The CDR3 has 19 residues. The CDR3 protein is CASSFPPGGSTGGNYGYTF. The DNA for the CDR3 is TGTGCCAGCAGTTTCCCCCCAGGGGGTAGTACAGGGGGGAACTATGGCTACACCTTC.

In this sample, this clonotype turned up a few times. The chain links TRBV3-1 to TRBJ2-5; D might be TRBD1 (6 bases). The CDR3 is made up of 16 amino acids. Deletions cut 1 base from V and 5 bases from J, with 17 bases between. Germline CDR1 and CDR2: LGHDT and YNNKEL (reference sequence). In DNA form, the CDR3 reads TGTGCCAGCAGCCAAGGGGGACAAGTATCGGTGGAGACCCAGTACTTC. Translated, it gives CASSQGGQVSVETQYF.

This clonotype showed up many times. This sequence joins TRBV20-1 and TRBJ2-6, with a weak D call TRBD1 (5 bases). The germline V gene encodes CDR1 DFQATT and CDR2 SNEGSKA (reference sequence). The V gene lost 0 bases and the J gene lost 0 bases, with 15 bases spanning the gap. CDR3 length: 18 residues. Written as DNA, the CDR3 is TGCAGTGCTAGAGACGGCCGAGCAGGGAACTCTGGGGCCAACGTCCTGACTTTC. Amino acid sequence: CSARDGRAGNSGANVLTF.

This chain joins TRBV7-8 and TRBJ2-7, with D unresolved. Germline CDR1 and CDR2: SGHVS and FQNEAQ. The germline V and J ends were trimmed by 3 bases and 2 bases, with 8 bases remaining between them. The CDR3 contains 13 residues. CDR3 nucleotides: TGTGCCAGCAGCTTTGTCCCGACCTACGAGCAGTACTTC. Protein product: CASSFVPTYEQYF. Together with reference TRBV7-8 and TRBJ2-7, the CDR3 gives the full variable domain: GAGVSQSPRYKVAKRGQDVALRCDPISGHVSLFWYQQALGQGPEFLTYFQNEAQLDKSGLPSDRFFAERPEGSVSTLKIQRTQQEDSAVYLCASSFVPTYEQYFGPGTRLTVT.

This chain joins TRBV29-1 and TRBJ2-2; 10 bases align to TRBD2. Germline CDR1 is SQVTM and CDR2 is ANQGSEA. CDR3 size: 15 residues. V lost 6 bases and J lost 2; bases outside the gene matches: 6. CDR3 sequence reads: CSVLAGDPNTGELFF. The CDR3 region has the DNA TGCAGCGTCCTAGCGGGAGACCCAAACACCGGGGAGCTGTTTTTT.

This clonotype came up a few times. The chain links TRBV28 to TRBJ2-3, with unresolved D. Germline V lookup: CDR1 MDHEN, CDR2 SYDVKM. The V end was cut by 5 bases, the J end by 8 bases, with 8 bases between. This CDR3 has 11 residues. DNA of the CDR3: TGTGCCAGCAGTCTGGATGGTACGCAGTATTTT. Translating it yields CASSLDGTQYF.

This clonotype was observed a handful of times. The chain uses TRBV11-2 and TRBJ2-2; D might be TRBD2 (7 bases). The CDR3 is 15 amino acids. Germline values: CDR1 SGHAT, CDR2 FQNNGV. The germline V and J ends were trimmed by 1 base and 5 bases, with 11 bases remaining between them. The CDR3: CASSLVRGATGELFF. CDR3 DNA sequence: TGTGCCAGCAGCTTAGTCCGGGGGGCAACCGGGGAGCTGTTTTTT.

This chain links TRBV2 with TRBJ2-3, with TRBD2 matching over 12 bases. V trimming: 6 bases; J trimming: 5 bases; junction bases outside the gene matches: 6. The CDR3 runs 15 residues. Germline V lookup: CDR1 SNHLY, CDR2 FYNNEI. The CDR3 sequence is CASRRLAGAEDTQYF. The CDR3 coding sequence is TGTGCCAGCAGAAGACTAGCGGGGGCTGAAGATACGCAGTATTTT.

Many counts were recorded for this clonotype. The V gene is TRBV4-1, the J gene TRBJ2-7; TRBD1 is a possible D gene (5 bases). This CDR3 is built from 13 residues. Trimming left V 1 base short and J 3 bases short, with 7 bases between. Looked up from germline, CDR1 is MGHRA and CDR2 is YSYEKL. CDR3 sequence: CASSQVRGYEQYF. In DNA, the CDR3 is TGCGCCAGCAGCCAAGTTAGGGGCTACGAGCAGTACTTC.

The chain recombines TRBV30 with TRBJ1-4; D may be TRBD1 (6 bases). Germline-derived CDR1 and CDR2 are GTSNPN and SVGIG (reference sequence). The CDR3 loop spans 15 amino acids. Trimming removed 0 bases at V and 5 bases at J, with 13 bases between. DNA for the CDR3: TGTGCCTGGAGTGTAGGGGGAGTCCCCAATGAAAAACTGTTTTTT. This encodes CAWSVGGVPNEKLFF. Full variable domain (outside the CDR3, taken from reference TRBV30 and TRBJ1-4): SQTIHQWPATLVQPVGSPLSLECTVEGTSNPNLYWYRQAAGRGLQLLFYSVGIGQISSEVPQNLSASRPQDRQFILSSKKLLLSDSGFYLCAWSVGGVPNEKLFFGSGTQLSVL.

V and J are TRBV7-2 and TRBJ2-3; weak D call: TRBD2 (6 bases). Trimming removed 1 base from V and 4 bases from J, with 9 bases in between. The CDR3 totals 14 residues. The V gene's germline CDR1 is SGHTA and CDR2 FQGNSA. The CDR3 DNA reads as TGTGCCAGCAGCTTAGGACTAGAGGCAGATACGCAGTATTTT. It is translated as CASSLGLEADTQYF.

This clonotype was seen just once. This rearrangement joins TRBV7-6 to TRBJ2-3; D is ambiguous. This CDR3 contains 14 residues. Germline values: CDR1 SGHVS, CDR2 FNYEAQ. The germline V and J ends were trimmed by 5 bases and 1 base, with 10 bases remaining between them. The chain's CDR3 is CASSPRQGTDTQYF. CDR3 DNA: TGTGCCAGCAGCCCAAGGCAGGGCACAGATACGCAGTATTTT.

In the case of this clonotype: A much larger clone lies one base from this, so it may be a read error. This chain connects TRBV28 to TRBJ1-2; a possible D gene is TRBD1 (6 bases). From germline, CDR1 is MDHEN and CDR2 SYDVKM. Trimming shortened V by 3 bases and J by 7 bases, and 12 bases separated the two germline ends. The length of the CDR3 is 13 residues. The chain's CDR3 is CASSFSGDSGYTF. CDR3 nucleotide sequence: TGTGCCAGCAGTTTTTCAGGGGACTCTGGCTACACCTTC.